A selection of T cell receptor beta chains follows, all from one sample in a study of naive CD8 T cells in extremely preterm neonates. Using immunoSEQ multiplex PCR, the repertoire was profiled, and TCRdb retains in-frame clones only, with some absent. The sample lists approximately 7,200 clones; about 98% were seen once. Sequencing input: naive CD8+ T cells from cord blood. These receptors all stem from a newborn in good health. CDR3s include the opening cysteine and the closing phenylalanine or tryptophan. The order of the fields is V gene, D gene, clone size, J gene, CDR3 DNA, CDR3 protein. A D gene is named only where the DNA matches it firmly. A row's size may be missing; if present it is once, few, many or a size class.

TRBV10-2	.	.	TRBJ1-2	TGCGCCAGCAGTGACGCAGCTAACTATGGCTACACCTTC	CASSDAANYGYTF
TRBV28	.	.	TRBJ2-7	TGTGCCAGCAGTTTACTCGGGGGTTTCTCCTACGAGCAGTACTTC	CASSLLGGFSYEQYF
TRBV5-6	TRBD2	.	TRBJ2-5	TGTGCCAGCAGCTGGAGGACTAGCGGCCAAGAGACCCAGTACTTC	CASSWRTSGQETQYF
TRBV19	.	.	TRBJ1-1	TGTGCCAGTAGTGTCTGGGGGGACTCGAACACTGAAGCTTTCTTT	CASSVWGDSNTEAFF
TRBV11-2	.	.	TRBJ1-1	TGTGCCAGCAGCCCCGGGTGGGGGGGGATGAACACTGAAGCTTTCTTT	CASSPGWGGMNTEAFF
TRBV5-6	.	once	TRBJ2-5	TGTGCCAGCAGCGTCGGGATACTCCTAGTGGGAGAGCAGTACTTC	CASSVGILLVGEQYF
TRBV7-9	TRBD1	.	TRBJ1-4	TGTGCCAGCAGCCTCAGGGACAGGGAGAGTGAAAAACTGTTTTTT	CASSLRDRESEKLFF
TRBV4-3	TRBD1	few	TRBJ1-2	TGCGCCAGCAGCCAAGACTGGGGACAGGGGTATGGCTACACCTTC	CASSQDWGQGYGYTF
TRBV7-9	TRBD1	.	TRBJ2-7	TGTGCCAGCAGCTTAGGGACAGGGCCCTACGAGCAGTACTTC	CASSLGTGPYEQYF
TRBV4-1	TRBD1	.	TRBJ2-7	TGCGCCAGCAGCCGACAGGGCAGCTCCTACGAGCAGTACTTC	CASSRQGSSYEQYF
TRBV5-1	TRBD2	.	TRBJ2-1	TGCGCCAGCAGCTTGGTCGGGGGGGGCCCCTACAATGAGCAGTTCTTC	CASSLVGGGPYNEQFF
TRBV19	.	.	TRBJ2-1	TGTGCCAGTAGCACCGGGTCAGCCTACAATGAGCAGTTCTTC	CASSTGSAYNEQFF
TRBV4-2	.	.	TRBJ1-1	TGTGCCAGCAGCCAAGACAGGGGCACTGAAGCTTTCTTT	CASSQDRGTEAFF
TRBV5-4	.	.	TRBJ2-5	TGTGCCAGCAGCTGGGCCCCGGAGTGGGGGGAGGAGACCCAGTACTTC	CASSWAPEWGEETQYF
TRBV7-6	TRBD1	.	TRBJ1-2	TGTGCCAGCAGCCTCCGGGACAGGGGCGATGGCTACACCTTC	CASSLRDRGDGYTF
TRBV4-2	TRBD1	.	TRBJ1-1	TGTGCCAGCACGCCTAAGACAGGGAAGAACACTGAAGCTTTCTTT	CASTPKTGKNTEAFF
TRBV2	.	.	TRBJ2-7	TGTGCCAGCAGTGATGGAGGAGCCTACGAGCAGTACTTC	CASSDGGAYEQYF
TRBV11-2	TRBD2	once	TRBJ2-7	TGTGCCAGCAGCTCCGGGGGGGCGGCCGAGCAGTACTTC	CASSSGGAAEQYF
TRBV11-2	.	.	TRBJ2-7	TGTGCCAGCAGCTTAGAGTCTCAGGGTGACGAGCAGTACTTC	CASSLESQGDEQYF
TRBV4-1	TRBD2	.	TRBJ2-3	TGCGCCAGCAGCCAAGATCCTAGCGGGGGTGTCACAGATACGCAGTATTTT	CASSQDPSGGVTDTQYF
TRBV18	.	.	TRBJ2-2	TGTGCCAGCTCACCGTCTTCGGGTTCCTCCGGGGAGCTGTTTTTT	CASSPSSGSSGELFF
TRBV29-1	TRBD1	.	TRBJ2-7	TGCAGCGTAGCGCTAACAGGGGGCGCCGAGCAGTACTTC	CSVALTGGAEQYF
TRBV4-3	.	.	TRBJ1-1	TGCGCCAGCAGCCAGGGACAGAACACTGAAGCTTTCTTT	CASSQGQNTEAFF
TRBV9	.	.	TRBJ2-7	TGTGCCAGCAGCGTAGGGCAGAACTACGAGCAGTACTTC	CASSVGQNYEQYF